This T cell receptor (beta chain) was retrieved from a study of blood T cell repertoires in COVID-19. Turning to the study itself: T cells, B-cell-depleted T cells, or PBMCs provided the cDNA or gDNA that served as material.

The CDR3 extends over 16 amino acids. Germline values: CDR1 SNHLY, CDR2 FYNNEI. The V and J ends lost 6 bases and 5 bases, in that order; junction bases with no gene match: 10. Recruitment covered 25 or so US areas and drew participants whose ages spanned roughly 18 to 90 years. Recovery meant two consecutive negative NP/OP PCR tests, professional clearance, or resolved symptoms. Per the original data handling: Amplified reference gene primers provided the basis for estimating nucleated cell counts. The repertoire was sequenced with immunoSEQ multiplex PCR; TCRdb's copy has only in-frame clones and lacks some. That table supplies the V and J calls and clone size; D and trimming were determined from the DNA. The repertoire holds some 220,000 clones, with around 90% as singletons.

The rearrangement links TRBV2 to TRBJ2-1, with TRBD2 identical over 10 bases. This receptor was obtained from a woman aged 30 to 39 who had recovered from COVID-19. Sequencing used PBMCs or T cells enriched from blood (not recorded which). CDR3: CASSRTRLAGDNEQFF. CDR3 nucleotide sequence: TGTGCCAGCAGCCGAACGAGGCTAGCGGGGGACAATGAGCAGTTCTTC.